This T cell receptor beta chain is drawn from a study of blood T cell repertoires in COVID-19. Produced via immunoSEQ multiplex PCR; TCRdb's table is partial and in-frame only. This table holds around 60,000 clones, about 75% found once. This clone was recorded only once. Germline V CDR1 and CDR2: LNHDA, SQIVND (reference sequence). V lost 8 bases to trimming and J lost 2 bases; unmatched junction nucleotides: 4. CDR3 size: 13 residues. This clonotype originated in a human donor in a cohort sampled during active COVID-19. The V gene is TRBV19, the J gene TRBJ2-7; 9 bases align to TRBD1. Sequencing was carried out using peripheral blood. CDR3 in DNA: TGTGCCAGTGGACAGGGGCCCGCCTACGAGCAGTACTTC. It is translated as CASGQGPAYEQYF.